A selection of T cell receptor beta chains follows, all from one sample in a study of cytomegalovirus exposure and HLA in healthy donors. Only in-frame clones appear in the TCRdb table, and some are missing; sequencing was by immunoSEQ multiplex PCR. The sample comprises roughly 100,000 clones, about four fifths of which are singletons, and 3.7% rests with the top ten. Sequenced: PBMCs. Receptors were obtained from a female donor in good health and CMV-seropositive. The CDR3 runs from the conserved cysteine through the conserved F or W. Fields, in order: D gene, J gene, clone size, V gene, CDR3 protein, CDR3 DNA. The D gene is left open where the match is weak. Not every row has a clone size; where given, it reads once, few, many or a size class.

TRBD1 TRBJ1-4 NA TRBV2 CASSGNRGPNEKLFF TGTGCCAGCAGTGGAAACAGGGGGCCTAATGAAAAACTGTTTTTT
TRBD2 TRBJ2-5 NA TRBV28 CASSSTSVQETQYF TGTGCCAGCAGTTCGACTAGCGTACAAGAGACCCAGTACTTC
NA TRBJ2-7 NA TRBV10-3 CAISDALGGRPYEQYF TGTGCCATCAGTGATGCCCTCGGAGGGAGGCCCTACGAGCAGTACTTC
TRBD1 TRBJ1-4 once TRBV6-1 CASSELGQGGKLFF TGTGCCAGCAGTGAATTGGGACAGGGTGGAAAACTGTTTTTT
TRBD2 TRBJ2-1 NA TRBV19 CASSISGLAGSYNEQFF TGTGCCAGTAGTATTTCGGGACTAGCGGGGTCCTACAATGAGCAGTTCTTC
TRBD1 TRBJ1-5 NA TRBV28 CASRPPTGSNQPQHF TGTGCCAGCAGGCCCCCGACAGGGAGCAATCAGCCCCAGCATTTT
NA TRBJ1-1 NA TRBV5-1 CASSSLDSSGTEAFF TGCGCCAGCAGCTCACTAGACTCTTCGGGGACTGAAGCTTTCTTT
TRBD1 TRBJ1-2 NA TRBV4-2 CASSPTVGDRGTRGYTF TGTGCCAGCAGCCCGACTGTGGGGGACAGGGGCACTAGGGGCTACACCTTC
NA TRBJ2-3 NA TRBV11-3 CASSLGLAADTQYF TGTGCCAGCAGCTTAGGTCTAGCCGCAGATACGCAGTATTTT
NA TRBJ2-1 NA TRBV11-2 CASSLASWSSYNEQFF TGTGCCAGCAGCTTAGCATCCTGGAGCTCCTACAATGAGCAGTTCTTC
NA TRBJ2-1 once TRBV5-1 CASSSLAIYNEQFF TGCGCCAGCAGCTCCCTAGCGATTTACAATGAGCAGTTCTTC
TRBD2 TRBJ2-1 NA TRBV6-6 CASKLAGGQGNEQFF TGTGCCAGTAAATTAGCGGGGGGCCAGGGCAATGAGCAGTTCTTC
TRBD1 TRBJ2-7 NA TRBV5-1 CASSYGQGAYEQYF TGCGCCAGCAGCTACGGACAGGGGGCCTACGAGCAGTACTTC
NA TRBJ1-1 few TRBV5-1 CASSLDTSNTEAFF TGCGCCAGCAGCTTGGACACCTCGAACACTGAAGCTTTCTTT
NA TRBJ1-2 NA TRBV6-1 CASRRDYGYTF TGTGCCAGCAGACGGGACTATGGCTACACCTTC
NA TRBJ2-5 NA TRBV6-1 CASSAPGSVETQYF TGTGCCAGCAGTGCCCCAGGGTCAGTGGAGACCCAGTACTTC
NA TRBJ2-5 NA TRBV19 CASRPSPEETQYF TGTGCCAGTAGACCGTCTCCGGAAGAGACCCAGTACTTC
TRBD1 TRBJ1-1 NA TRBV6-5 CASSYGQGAYTEAFF TGTGCCAGCAGCTACGGACAGGGTGCCTACACTGAAGCTTTCTTT
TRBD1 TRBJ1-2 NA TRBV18 CASSPDRVYGYTF TGTGCCAGCTCTCCGGACAGGGTCTATGGCTACACCTTC
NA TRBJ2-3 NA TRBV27 CASSPLGTKDTQYF TGTGCCAGCAGTCCCCTGGGGACAAAGGATACGCAGTATTTT
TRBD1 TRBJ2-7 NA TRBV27 CASSLSFGTGEYF TGTGCCAGCAGTTTATCTTTTGGGACAGGGGAGTACTTC
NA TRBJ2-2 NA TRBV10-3 CAIGGQVLAGELFF TGTGCCATCGGGGGCCAGGTATTGGCCGGGGAGCTGTTTTTT
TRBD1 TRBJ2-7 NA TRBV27 CASSIGTGAHEQYF TGTGCCAGCAGCATCGGGACAGGGGCCCACGAGCAGTACTTC
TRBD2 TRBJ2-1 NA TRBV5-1 CASSLAGLAVIEQFF TGCGCCAGCAGCTTGGCGGGACTAGCGGTGATTGAGCAGTTCTTC
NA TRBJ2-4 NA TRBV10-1 CASSEGRDSLLAKNIQYF TGCGCCAGCAGTGAGGGACGGGACTCCCTCCTAGCCAAAAACATTCAGTACTTC
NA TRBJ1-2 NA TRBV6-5 CASSPYVLGYGYTF TGTGCCAGCAGTCCATACGTCCTCGGCTATGGCTACACCTTC
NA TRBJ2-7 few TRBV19 CASSIVGAGPYEQYF TGTGCCAGTAGTATAGTTGGGGCCGGACCCTACGAGCAGTACTTC
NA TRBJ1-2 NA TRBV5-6 CASSLGTGPHGYTF TGTGCCAGCAGCTTAGGCACAGGTCCGCATGGCTACACCTTC
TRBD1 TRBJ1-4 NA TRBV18 CASSRDSSEKLFF TGTGCCAGCTCACGGGACAGCAGTGAAAAACTGTTTTTT
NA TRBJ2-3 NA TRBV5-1 CASSLVGGGTDTQYF TGCGCCAGCAGCTTGGTTGGAGGCGGCACAGATACGCAGTATTTT
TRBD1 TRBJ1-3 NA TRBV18 CATGTGGNTIYF TGTGCCACCGGGACAGGGGGAAACACCATATATTTT